Below, 11 T cell receptor beta chains from the same sample are listed, as sequenced in a study of OX40 agonist ivuxolimab in advanced cancers. Profiling relied on immunoSEQ multiplex PCR, and the TCRdb table lists in-frame clones only, not all of them. Of under 45,000 clones in the sample, 80% were seen once. The sequencing here drew on CD4+ or CD8+ T cells sorted from blood, taken in a trial of the OX40 agonist ivuxolimab. These receptors came from an adult with an advanced solid tumor such as melanoma, head and neck, liver or kidney cancer.

V and J are TRBV5-1 and TRBJ2-7, with 7 bases lining up with TRBD2. The ends lost 1 base at V and 4 bases at J; junction bases unmatched: 5. CDR1 is SGHRS, CDR2 YFSETQ, per germline. The CDR3 has 14 amino acids. CDR3 bases: TGCGCCAGCAGCTTGACTAGCGACTCTTACGAGCAGTACTTC. Its protein is CASSLTSDSYEQYF.

The chain links TRBV6-5 to TRBJ1-6; unclear D gene. Trimming cost V 0 bases and J 11 bases, with 17 bases left between them. Germline CDR1 reads MNHEY; CDR2 reads SVGAGI. The CDR3 loop spans 16 amino acids. DNA of the CDR3: TGTGCCAGCAGTTACTCGATGGGATCCTCGACGACACCCCTCCACTTT. Its protein is CASSYSMGSSTTPLHF.

The chain couples TRBV7-2 to TRBJ1-2; a weak D match, TRBD1 (6 bases). The germline V and J ends were trimmed by 4 bases and 4 bases, with 7 bases remaining between them. The CDR3 runs to 12 residues. CDR1 SGHTA and CDR2 FQGNSA come from the germline V gene. The CDR3 DNA follows: TGTGCCAGCAGCTCAGGGGTCTATGGCTACACCTTC. It codes for CASSSGVYGYTF.

This chain joins TRBV6-1 and TRBJ2-1, with D perhaps matching TRBD1 (6 bases). CDR1 and CDR2 (germline): MNHNS, SASEGT. The CDR3 has 14 residues. V lost 2 bases to trimming and J lost 10 bases, with 15 bases between them. CDR3 DNA: TGTGCCAGCAGTGAATGGACAGAGACGAGGGAGCAGTTCTTC. Translating gives CASSEWTETREQFF.

This clone was counted a few times. This chain uses TRBV6-1 with TRBJ1-1; D unresolved. Germline V gives CDR1 MNHNS, CDR2 SASEGT. V was pared by 6 bases and J by 3 bases, with 8 bases between. The CDR3 runs 12 residues. The CDR3 bases are TGTGCCAGCAGGGTGAGGGACACTGAAGCTTTCTTT. Translation gives CASRVRDTEAFF.

This sequence joins TRBV6-5 and TRBJ2-7; the D gene could be TRBD1 or TRBD2 (6 bases each). V was clipped by 7 bases and J by 1 base, with 14 bases between them. In germline, CDR1 is MNHEY, CDR2 SVGAGI. This CDR3 spans 14 amino acids. The CDR3 protein is CASTPTGGSYEQYF. Here the CDR3 DNA reads TGTGCCAGCACCCCGACAGGAGGGTCCTACGAGCAGTACTTC.

This chain joins TRBV7-9 and TRBJ2-6; no firm D call. Germline V lookup: CDR1 SEHNR, CDR2 FQNEAQ (reference sequence). With 7 bases removed from V and 3 bases from J, the gap between germline ends came to 7 bases. This CDR3 has 13 residues. The CDR3 region has the DNA TGTGCCAGCACCTCGAATGGGGCCAACGTCCTGACTTTC. Translated: CASTSNGANVLTF.

The chain recombines TRBV10-2 with TRBJ1-1; D gene ambiguous. The V end was cut by 5 bases, the J end by 1 base, with 11 bases between. CDR1 is WSHSY and CDR2 is SAAADI in the germline V gene. This CDR3 spans 14 amino acids. The CDR3 DNA reads as TGCGCCAGCAGTTTAGCCGAGTGGAACACTGAAGCTTTCTTT. Its translation is CASSLAEWNTEAFF.

This clone was seen only once. The chain has TRBV27 and TRBJ1-4; the D gene is possibly TRBD1 (5 bases). This CDR3 has 14 residues. Germline values: CDR1 MNHEY, CDR2 SMNVEV (reference sequence). The V gene lost 5 bases and the J gene lost 7 bases, with 14 bases spanning the gap. The CDR3 reads CASSLRGFGEKLFF. CDR3 nucleotide sequence: TGTGCCAGCAGTCTTAGGGGATTTGGTGAAAAACTGTTTTTT.

V gene TRBV2 combines with J gene TRBJ2-2, with D possibly TRBD2 on 5 matching bases. Trimming removed 6 bases at V and 4 bases at J, with 9 bases between. CDR1 and CDR2 from the germline V gene are SNHLY and FYNNEI. The CDR3 runs 13 residues. The CDR3 bases are TGTGCCAGCAGAGACGGGGTCACCGGGGAGCTGTTTTTT. It codes for CASRDGVTGELFF.

There are a few counts of this clone. This chain connects TRBV7-3 to TRBJ2-7, with D possibly being TRBD1 (5 bases). CDR1 is SGHTA and CDR2 is FQGTGA in the germline V gene. The germline V and J ends were trimmed by 8 bases and 0 bases, with 11 bases remaining between them. The CDR3 is 13 amino acids. CDR3 in DNA: TGTGCCAGCTCGCAAGGACACTCCTACGAGCAGTACTTC. Residues: CASSQGHSYEQYF.